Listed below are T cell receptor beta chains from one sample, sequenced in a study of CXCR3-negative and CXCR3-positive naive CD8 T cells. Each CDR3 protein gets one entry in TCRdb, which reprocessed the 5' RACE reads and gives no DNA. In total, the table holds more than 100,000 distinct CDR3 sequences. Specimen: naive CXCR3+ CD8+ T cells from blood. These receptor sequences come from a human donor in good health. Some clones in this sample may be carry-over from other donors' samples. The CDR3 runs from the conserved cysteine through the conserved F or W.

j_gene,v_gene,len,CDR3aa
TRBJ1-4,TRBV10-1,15,CASSEVPGGREKLFF
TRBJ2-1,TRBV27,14,CASSLSAGRNEQFF
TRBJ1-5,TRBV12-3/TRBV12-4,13,CASSLVGNQPQHF
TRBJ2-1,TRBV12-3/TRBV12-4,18,CASSLGSAEAVRFGEQFF
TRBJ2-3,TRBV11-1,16,CASSSTSGRAADTQYF
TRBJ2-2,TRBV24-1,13,CATSRRDTGELFF
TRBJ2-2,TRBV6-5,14,CASSYSRFAGELLF
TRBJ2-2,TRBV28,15,CASSVDRGLTGELFF
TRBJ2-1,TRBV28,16,CASSLSAGSVFNEQFF
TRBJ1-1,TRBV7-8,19,CASSLSHGGPPMMNTEAFF
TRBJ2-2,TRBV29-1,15,CSVEPGAANTGELFF
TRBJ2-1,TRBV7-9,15,CASSLERGRDVEQFF
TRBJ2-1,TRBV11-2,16,CASSLYGTSGYNEQFF
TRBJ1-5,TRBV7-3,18,CASSRGQGRLFDRQPQHF
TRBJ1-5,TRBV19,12,CASSSLEKPQHF
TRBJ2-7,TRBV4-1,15,CASSRFPGQTYEQYF
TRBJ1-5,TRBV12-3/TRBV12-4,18,CASSPHTTGPYSNQPQHF
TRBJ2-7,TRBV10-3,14,CAISDGRVVYEQYF
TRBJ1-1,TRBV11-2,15,CASSSLTGVNTEAFF
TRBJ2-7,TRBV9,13,CASSTTEAYEQYF
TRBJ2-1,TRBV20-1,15,CSARDRREASDEQFF
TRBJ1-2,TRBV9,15,CASSPWDRATHGYTF
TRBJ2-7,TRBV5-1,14,CASSLQRPTYEQYF
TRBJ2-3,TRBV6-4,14,CASSDGGGTDTQYF